This T cell receptor (beta chain) came from a study of blood T cell repertoires in COVID-19. The overall study: Sources were T cells, B-cell-depleted T cells, or PBMCs; the material itself was cDNA or gDNA.

Original handling: Estimates of nucleated cell counts were drawn from the amplification of reference gene primers. The repertoire was sequenced with immunoSEQ multiplex PCR; TCRdb's copy has only in-frame clones and lacks some. V and J calls and clone size are those listed in that table; D and trimming were worked out from the DNA. The sample lists fewer than 200,000 clones, about 85% occurring once. This clone was recorded a few times. Germline V gives CDR1 LGHNA, CDR2 YSLEER. The CDR3 loop spans 16 amino acids. V lost 1 base and J lost 1, with 11 bases in between. The V gene is TRBV4-3, the J gene TRBJ1-3; D unclear. This sequence originates from a man between 60 and 75 years old who had recovered from COVID-19. The sample taken for sequencing was peripheral blood. CDR3 sequence reads: CASSQALLWSGNTIYF. DNA for the CDR3: TGCGCCAGCAGCCAAGCCCTATTGTGGTCTGGAAACACCATATATTTT.